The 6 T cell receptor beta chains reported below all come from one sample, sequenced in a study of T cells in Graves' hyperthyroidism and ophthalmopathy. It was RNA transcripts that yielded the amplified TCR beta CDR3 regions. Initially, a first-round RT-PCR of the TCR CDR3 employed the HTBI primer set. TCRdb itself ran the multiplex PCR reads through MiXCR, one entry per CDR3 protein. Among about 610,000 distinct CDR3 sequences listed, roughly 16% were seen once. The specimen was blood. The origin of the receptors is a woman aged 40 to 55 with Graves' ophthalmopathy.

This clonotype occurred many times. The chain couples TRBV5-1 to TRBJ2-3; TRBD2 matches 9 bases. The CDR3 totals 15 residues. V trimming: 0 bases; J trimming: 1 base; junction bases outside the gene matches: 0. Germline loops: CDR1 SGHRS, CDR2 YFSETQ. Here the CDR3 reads CASSLASGGTDTQYF. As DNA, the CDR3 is TGCGCCAGCAGCTTGGCTAGCGGGGGCACAGATACGCAGTATTTT.

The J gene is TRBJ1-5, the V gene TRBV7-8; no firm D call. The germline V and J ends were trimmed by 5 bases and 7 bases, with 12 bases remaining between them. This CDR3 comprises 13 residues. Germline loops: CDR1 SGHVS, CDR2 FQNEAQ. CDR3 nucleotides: TGTGCCAGCAGCATCAGTTCGGTCCAGCCCCAGCATTTT. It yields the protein CASSISSVQPQHF.

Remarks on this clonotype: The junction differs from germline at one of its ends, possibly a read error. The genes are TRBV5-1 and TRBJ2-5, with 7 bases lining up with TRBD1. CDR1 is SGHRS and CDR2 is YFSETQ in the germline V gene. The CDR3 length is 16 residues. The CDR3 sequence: CASSLGQNRGQGTQYF. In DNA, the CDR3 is TGCGCCAGCAGCTTGGGGCAAAACAGGGGCCAAGGGACCCAGTACTTC.

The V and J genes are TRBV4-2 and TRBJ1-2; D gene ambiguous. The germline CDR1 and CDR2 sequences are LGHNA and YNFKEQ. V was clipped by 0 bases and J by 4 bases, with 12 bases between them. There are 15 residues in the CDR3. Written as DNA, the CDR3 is TGTGCCAGCAGCCAAGAGGTTCGGGCAGCCTATGGCTACACCTTC. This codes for CASSQEVRAAYGYTF.

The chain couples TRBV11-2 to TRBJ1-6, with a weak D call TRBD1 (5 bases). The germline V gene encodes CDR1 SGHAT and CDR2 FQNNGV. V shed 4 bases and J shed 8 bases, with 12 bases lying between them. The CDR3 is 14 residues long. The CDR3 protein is CASSSGREYSPLHF. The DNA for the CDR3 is TGTGCCAGCAGCTCGGGACGGGAATATTCACCCCTCCACTTT.

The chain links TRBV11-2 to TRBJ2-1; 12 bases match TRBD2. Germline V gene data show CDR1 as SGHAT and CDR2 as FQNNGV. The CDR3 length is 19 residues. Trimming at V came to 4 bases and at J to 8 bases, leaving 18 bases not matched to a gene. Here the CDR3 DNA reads TGTGCCAGCAGCTCCCAGCCGAGGGCGACTAGCGGGGGTCGGGATGAGCAGTTCTTC. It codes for CASSSQPRATSGGRDEQFF.